This T cell receptor beta chain comes out of a study of CD8+ T cells in alopecia areata. CDR1 is KGHSH, CDR2 LQKENI, per germline. CDR3 size: 16 residues. V was clipped by 6 bases and J by 0 bases, with 17 bases between them. Treatment meaning: oral pan-JAK inhibitor, 5-10 mg twice daily. cDNA reverse transcribed from extracted RNA served as the sequencing template. TCRdb's copy holds only in-frame clones and misses some; the assay was immunoSEQ multiplex PCR. The data contain about 92,000 clones, 40% to 50% of them singletons. V gene TRBV18 combines with J gene TRBJ2-5, with unresolved D. Specimen: CD8+ T cells sorted from blood, collected at week 24, from a patient treated with tofacitinib. The clonotype was recovered from a human donor with alopecia areata. The CDR3 loop reads CASSPADRRYQETQYF. As DNA, the CDR3 is TGTGCCAGCTCCCCCGCGGACCGACGGTACCAAGAGACCCAGTACTTC.